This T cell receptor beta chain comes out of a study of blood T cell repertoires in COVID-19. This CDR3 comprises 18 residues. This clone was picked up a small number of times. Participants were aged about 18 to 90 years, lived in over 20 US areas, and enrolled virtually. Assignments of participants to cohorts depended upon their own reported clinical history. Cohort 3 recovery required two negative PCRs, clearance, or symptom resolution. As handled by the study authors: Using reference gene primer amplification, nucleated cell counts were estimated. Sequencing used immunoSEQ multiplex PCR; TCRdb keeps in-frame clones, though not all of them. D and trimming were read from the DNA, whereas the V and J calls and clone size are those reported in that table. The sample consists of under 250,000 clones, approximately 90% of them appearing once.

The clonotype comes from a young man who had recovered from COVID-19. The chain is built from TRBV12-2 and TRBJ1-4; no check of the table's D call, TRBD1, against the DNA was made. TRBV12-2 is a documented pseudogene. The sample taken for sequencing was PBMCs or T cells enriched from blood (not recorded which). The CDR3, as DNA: TGTGCAAGTCGCCCAGGTGCCCCATGGATCCCAACTAATGAAAAACTGTTTTTT. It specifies CASRPGAPWIPTNEKLFF.